A single sample gave rise to the 10 T cell receptor beta chains below, sequenced in a study of Ad26.COV2.S vaccination and SARS-CoV-2 variants. Measured with immunoSEQ multiplex PCR; TCRdb has only the in-frame clones, and not every one. The sample contains 300,000 to 400,000 clones, around 87% of which appear only once. Treatment indicated: around 19 received Ad26.COV2.S at low or high dose, single or two shots; 5 received placebo; per-sample allocation not given. On day 63 after the first injection, vaccine and placebo recipients gave samples. The sequenced sample was peripheral blood, obtained in a trial of Ad26.COV2.S vaccine versus placebo. Receptor source: a person between 18 and 60 years old who received the Ad26.COV2.S COVID-19 vaccine or a placebo.

This clone was seen once. This sequence joins TRBV13 and TRBJ1-1; 9 positions agree with TRBD1. The CDR3 consists of 15 residues. V trimming: 5 bases; J trimming: 5 bases; junction bases outside the gene matches: 9. Germline CDR1 reads PRHDT; CDR2 reads FYEKMQ (reference sequence). The CDR3 bases are TGTGCCAGCAGCAAGGGCCTAGACAGGGGGACTGAAGCTTTCTTT. This translates into CASSKGLDRGTEAFF.

In this sample, this clone turned up a few times. The chain couples TRBV5-1 to TRBJ2-2, with 7 bases matching TRBD1. CDR3 length equals 17 residues. J gave up 2 bases and V 5 bases, and 12 bases lay outside the gene matches. In germline, CDR1 is SGHRS, CDR2 YFSETQ. CDR3 residues: CASRLSTGDGNTGELFF. CDR3 nucleotide sequence: TGCGCCAGCAGATTATCTACAGGGGACGGAAACACCGGGGAGCTGTTTTTT. The complete variable domain, with remaining parts taken from reference TRBV5-1 and TRBJ2-2, reads KAGVTQTPRYLIKTRGQQVTLSCSPISGHRSVSWYQQTPGQGLQFLFEYFSETQRNKGNFPGRFSGRQFSNSRSEMNVSTLELGDSALYLCASRLSTGDGNTGELFFGEGSRLTVL.

Worth noting for this clone: Sequence at one end of the junction differs from germline and may be a read error. J is TRBJ2-3 and V is TRBV10-3; a possible D gene is TRBD2 (7 bases). The CDR3 length is 15 residues. Germline CDR1 ENHRY, CDR2 SYGVKD. CDR3 amino acids: CAITEGGLRADTQYF. The CDR3 nucleotides are TGTGCCATCACTGAGGGGGGGCTAAGGGCAGATACGCAGTATTTT.

The chain recombines TRBV10-3 with TRBJ2-6; the D gene is possibly TRBD2 (6 bases). Trimming took off 3 bases at V and 0 bases at J, with 9 bases between the two ends. From germline, CDR1 is ENHRY and CDR2 SYGVKD. The CDR3 covers 16 residues. CDR3: CAISDRGSSGANVLTF. CDR3 nucleotide sequence: TGTGCCATCAGTGACCGGGGGAGCTCTGGGGCCAACGTCCTGACTTTC.

As for this clone: At one end the junction does not follow the germline gene, possibly because of a read error. The chain carries TRBV5-5 and TRBJ2-4; D perhaps matches TRBD1 (5 bases). Per germline, CDR1 SGHKS and CDR2 YYEKEE (reference sequence). This CDR3 is 13 amino acids long. The CDR3 reads CASSFLGAPSRHF. Here the CDR3 DNA reads TGTGCCAGCAGCTTTTTAGGGGCTCCTTCTAGGCACTTC.

The chain joins TRBV12-5 to TRBJ1-1; TRBD1 matches 9 bases. The CDR3 runs 12 residues. Germline-derived CDR1 and CDR2 are LGHNT and FRNRAP. Germline trimming cut 5 bases from V and 11 bases from J; bases unmatched to any gene: 6. The CDR3 here is CASGPTGQGAFF. CDR3 in DNA: TGTGCTAGTGGTCCTACTGGACAGGGGGCTTTCTTT. Variable domain in full (rest from reference TRBV12-5 and TRBJ1-1): DARVTQTPRHKVTEMGQEVTMRCQPILGHNTVFWYRQTMMQGLELLAYFRNRAPLDDSGMPKDRFSAEMPDATLATLKIQPSEPRDSAVYFCASGPTGQGAFFGQGTRLTVV.

The V call is TRBV5-4, the J call TRBJ1-3; 7 nucleotides match TRBD1. The CDR3 sequence is 15 residues long. The germline V gene encodes CDR1 SGHNT and CDR2 YYREEE (reference sequence). V lost 6 bases to trimming and J lost 4 bases; unmatched junction nucleotides: 10. CDR3 residues: CASTVTGSEGNTIYF. In DNA, the CDR3 is TGTGCCAGCACTGTGACAGGGAGTGAAGGAAACACCATATATTTT. Drawing the rest from reference TRBV5-4 and TRBJ1-3, the complete variable domain is ETGVTQSPTHLIKTRGQQVTLRCSSQSGHNTVSWYQQALGQGPQFIFQYYREEENGRGNFPPRFSGLQFPNYSSELNVNALELDDSALYLCASTVTGSEGNTIYFGEGSWLTVV.

This clone was seen just once. The J gene is TRBJ1-2, the V gene TRBV6-4, with D tentatively TRBD1 (6 bases). The CDR3 contains 13 residues. Trimming left V 1 base short and J 8 bases short, with 11 bases between. CDR1 MRHNA and CDR2 SNTAGT come from the germline V gene. CDR3 region: CASSDLGAGGYTF. The CDR3 coding sequence is TGTGCCAGCAGTGACTTGGGGGCTGGCGGCTACACCTTC.

Regarding this clone: Other DNA variants within this sample encode the same CDR3. The gene calls are TRBV24-1 and TRBJ1-2, with TRBD1 matching 8 bases. Unmatched junction bases numbered 4, after V lost 4 bases and J lost 7 bases. CDR3 length equals 13 residues. The germline CDR1 and CDR2 sequences are KGHDR and SFDVKD. DNA for the CDR3: TGTGCCACCAGTGACCGGACAGGGTTTGGCTACACCTTC. Translation: CATSDRTGFGYTF.

This clone was picked up a small number of times. The chain joins TRBV5-1 to TRBJ2-7, with a tentative D call TRBD2 (5 bases). Germline lookup yields CDR1 SGHRS and CDR2 YFSETQ. Trimming took off 0 bases at V and 1 base at J, with 11 bases between the two ends. CDR3 length: 15 residues. Here the CDR3 reads CASSLEGRTSYEQYF. The CDR3 DNA reads TGCGCCAGCAGCTTGGAAGGCAGGACTTCCTACGAGCAGTACTTC.